This entry features one T cell receptor beta chain sequence. This clone's antigen is unknown. Nothing much larger sits one base from this clone, and base qualities are not available. These data belong to a study of T cell responses to AZD1222 COVID-19 vaccine listed by TCRdb under 2021. Turning to the overall study: TCR sequencing was performed for 230 to 250 trial participants, of whom 207 were given two doses of AZD1222 and around 25 were given two doses of MenACWY control vaccine. Trial participants were enrolled into age subgroups of 18-55, 56-69 and 70-plus years, which contained about 150, 28 and 57 TCR-sequenced participants, respectively. The investigation overall reported the following: The 56-69-year group was small, and its depth increase did not reach significance, likely because of low power. Epitopes outside the regions mutated in the B.1.351 and B.1.1.7 variants were reportedly recognized by nearly half of the unique spike-specific TCRs. No day 14 peak-response samples were available, so repertoires were characterized only after the peak T cell response. After two AZD1222 doses, spike-specific TCR breadth and depth were significantly higher than at day 0 and than in MenACWY recipients. Most participants were white British and females outnumbered males, and the authors suggested that clonal diversity may have been underestimated. Conclusions about previously exposed vaccinees were limited because only six AZD1222 recipients were SARS-CoV-2 seropositive at baseline. Vaccine-associated CD4 TCRs spanned the whole spike protein, with dominant responses in regions 160-218 and 743-854.

The sample's time point label, decoded: about 28 days (+/-7) after the second vaccine dose. Because spike-specific TCR depth and breadth did not differ between the two schedules, AZD1222 recipients who got a second dose at roughly 4 weeks were pooled with those who got a second dose at roughly 12 weeks. The vaccinee samples were drawn from two UK trials, COV001 and COV002, one of which was a single-blind randomized controlled phase 2/3 trial testing AZD1222 (ChAdOx1 nCoV-19) in healthy adults. For TCRbeta chain sequencing, PBMC samples from trial participants were taken at day 0 and at day 28 after the second dose. From cysteine to phenylalanine, the CDR3 is 13 amino acids long. Just the 39-base CDR3 DNA is kept, in frame starting at base 1. From a lookup of the germline V gene, CDR1 and CDR2 are SQVTM and ANQGSEA. From V the trimming removes 4 bases and from J it removes 2 bases, while the gene matches leave 4 bases of the junction unaccounted for.

The CDR3 regions of human TCRbeta chains were analyzed by immunosequencing. In the authors' own workflow: Repertoire TCRs were checked for matches against a reference library of SARS-CoV-2-specific TCRs that had been generated using the MIRA antigen-specificity platform. Breadth was defined as the fraction of unique TCRs that were SARS-CoV-2-associated. Depth was defined as the fraction of total T cells that were SARS-CoV-2-associated. Using the MIRA data, each spike-specific TCR was mapped to the spike region that the TCR reacts to and placed in a CD4 or CD8 class. Log10-transformed breadth and depth values were compared by one-way ANOVA with Sidak's multiple comparisons tests. Imported from immuneACCESS, the table was reduced by TCRdb to in-frame sequences with V and J called. These copies leave out some clones; in studies compared against another copy, an unresolved V gene accounts for under half, and the cause of the remainder is not known. The V and J calls and the clone size are those of that table, but D and trimming were determined from the DNA. The sample profile shows 180,000 or so clones; 92% of them were found once. The top ten constitute 1% to 1.5% of the sample.

Sequenced material: peripheral blood, taken 28 days after the second AZD1222 dose. The rearrangement combines TRBV29-1 with TRBJ2-7; 8 middle bases align to TRBD2. The receptor comes from an adult who received the AZD1222 COVID-19 vaccine. The nucleotides read TGCAGCGTTGGGAGTAGCGGGGCCTACGAGCAGTACTTC. Its product reads: CSVGSSGAYEQYF.